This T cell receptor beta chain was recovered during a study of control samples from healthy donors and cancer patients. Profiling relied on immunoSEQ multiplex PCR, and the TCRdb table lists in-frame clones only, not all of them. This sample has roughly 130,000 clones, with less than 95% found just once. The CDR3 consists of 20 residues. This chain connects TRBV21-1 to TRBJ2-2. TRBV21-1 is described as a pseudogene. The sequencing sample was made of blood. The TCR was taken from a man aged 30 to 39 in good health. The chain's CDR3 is CASSPGGLRDPRAGTGELFF. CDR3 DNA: TGTGCCAGCAGCCCTGGAGGACTCCGGGACCCTCGGGCGGGCACCGGGGAGCTGTTTTTT.